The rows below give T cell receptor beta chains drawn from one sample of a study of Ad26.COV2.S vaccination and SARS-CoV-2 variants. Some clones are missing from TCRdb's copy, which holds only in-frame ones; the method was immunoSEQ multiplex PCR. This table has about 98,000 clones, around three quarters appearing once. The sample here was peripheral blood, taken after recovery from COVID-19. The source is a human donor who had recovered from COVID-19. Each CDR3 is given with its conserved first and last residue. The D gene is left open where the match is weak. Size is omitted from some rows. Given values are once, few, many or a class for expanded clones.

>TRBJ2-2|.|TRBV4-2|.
CASSLTGRRGTGELFF
TGTGCCAGCAGCCTTACAGGGAGGCGGGGGACCGGGGAGCTGTTTTTT
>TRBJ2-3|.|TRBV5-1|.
CASSFSGPPYDTQYF
TGCGCCAGCAGCTTCTCCGGACCCCCTTATGATACGCAGTATTTT
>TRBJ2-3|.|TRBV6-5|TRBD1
CASSIDRGLDTQYF
TGTGCCAGCAGTATTGACAGGGGGCTGGATACGCAGTATTTT
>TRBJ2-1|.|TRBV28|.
CASSPRGRVFF
TGTGCCAGCAGCCCCCGAGGACGCGTCTTCTTC
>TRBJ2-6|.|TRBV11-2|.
CASSLGPSIGANVLTF
TGTGCCAGCAGCTTAGGCCCCTCGATCGGGGCCAACGTCCTGACTTTC
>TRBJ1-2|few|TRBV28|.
CASSLPLGNYGYTF
TGTGCCAGCAGTTTACCATTAGGGAACTATGGCTACACCTTC
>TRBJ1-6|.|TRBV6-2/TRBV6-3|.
CASSREGYNSPLHF
TGTGCCAGCAGTCGAGAGGGTTATAATTCACCCCTCCACTTT
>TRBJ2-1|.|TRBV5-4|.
CASSLAGVSEQFF
TGTGCCAGCAGCTTGGCCGGAGTGTCTGAGCAGTTCTTC
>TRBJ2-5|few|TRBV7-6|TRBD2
CASSLFSGGWQETQYF
TGTGCCAGCAGCTTATTTTCGGGGGGGTGGCAAGAGACCCAGTACTTC
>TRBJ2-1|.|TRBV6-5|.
CASSYDSLNEQFF
TGTGCCAGCAGTTACGACTCTTTGAATGAGCAGTTCTTC
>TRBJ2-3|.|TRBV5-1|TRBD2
CASSSTAGATDTQYF
TGCGCCAGCAGCTCCACAGCGGGGGCCACAGATACGCAGTATTTT
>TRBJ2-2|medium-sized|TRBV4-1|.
CASSQVDMGLNTGELFF
TGCGCCAGCAGCCAAGTTGATATGGGGTTGAACACCGGGGAGCTGTTTTTT
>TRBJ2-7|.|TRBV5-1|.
CASSLNSGGSFSEQYF
TGCGCCAGCAGCCTAAATTCCGGGGGCAGTTTTAGCGAGCAGTACTTC
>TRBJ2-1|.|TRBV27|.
CASSPIEELYNEQFF
TGTGCCAGCAGCCCCATCGAGGAATTATACAATGAGCAGTTCTTC
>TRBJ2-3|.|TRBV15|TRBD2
CATSRDERGDTQYF
TGTGCCACCAGCAGAGACGAGCGGGGAGATACGCAGTATTTT
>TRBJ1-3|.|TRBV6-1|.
CASSEGGGAADTIYF
TGTGCCAGCAGTGAAGGGGGGGGCGCGGCAGACACCATATATTTT
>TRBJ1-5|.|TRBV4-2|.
CASSPYRDTQANQPQHF
TGTGCCAGCAGCCCATACCGGGACACCCAGGCCAATCAGCCCCAGCATTTT
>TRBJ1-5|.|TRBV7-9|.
CASSLASTNQPQHF
TGTGCCAGCAGCTTAGCCAGTACTAATCAGCCCCAGCATTTT
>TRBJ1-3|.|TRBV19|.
CASSLFTVSGNTIYF
TGTGCCAGTAGTCTCTTCACGGTCTCTGGAAACACCATATATTTT
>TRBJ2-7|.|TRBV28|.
CASSLTPTVPTYEQYF
TGTGCCAGCAGCTTGACCCCGACGGTTCCGACCTACGAGCAGTACTTC
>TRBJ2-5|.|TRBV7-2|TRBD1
CASSEGQVETQYF
TGTGCCAGCAGCGAGGGACAGGTCGAGACCCAGTACTTC
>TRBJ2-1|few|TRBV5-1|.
CASSLGFQTINEQFF
TGCGCCAGCAGCTTGGGCTTCCAAACCATCAATGAGCAGTTCTTC
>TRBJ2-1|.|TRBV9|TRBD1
CASSVGITGGTGVKEQFF
TGTGCCAGCAGCGTAGGTATTACAGGGGGGACAGGGGTCAAGGAGCAGTTCTTC
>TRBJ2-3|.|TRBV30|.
CAWRESSPTDTQYF
TGTGCCTGGAGGGAATCAAGCCCCACAGATACGCAGTATTTT
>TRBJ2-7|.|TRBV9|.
CASRWGFWEQYF
TGTGCCAGCCGGTGGGGGTTTTGGGAGCAGTACTTC
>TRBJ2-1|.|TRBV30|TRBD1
CAWGQGRSYNEQFF
TGTGCCTGGGGACAGGGACGCTCCTACAATGAGCAGTTCTTC
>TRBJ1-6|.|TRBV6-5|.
CASSYAGETNSPLHF
TGTGCCAGCAGTTACGCGGGTGAAACGAATTCACCCCTCCACTTT
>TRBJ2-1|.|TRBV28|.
CASSAPTGAGPTYNEQFF
TGTGCCAGCAGTGCCCCTACCGGGGCGGGGCCTACCTACAATGAGCAGTTCTTC
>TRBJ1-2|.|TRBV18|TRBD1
CASSPADREANYGYTF
TGTGCCAGCTCACCCGCGGACAGGGAGGCTAACTATGGCTACACCTTC
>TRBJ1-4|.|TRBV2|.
CASLAPNNEKLFF
TGTGCCAGCCTCGCGCCTAATAATGAAAAACTGTTTTTT
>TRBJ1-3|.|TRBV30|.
CAWSPGHSGNTIYF
TGTGCCTGGAGCCCCGGACATTCTGGAAACACCATATATTTT
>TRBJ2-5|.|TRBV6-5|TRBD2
CASSLGTSGLETQYF
TGTGCCAGCAGCCTAGGGACTAGCGGTTTAGAGACCCAGTACTTC
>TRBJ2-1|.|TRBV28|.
CASSSGGYNEQFF
TGTGCCAGCAGTTCAGGCGGATACAATGAGCAGTTCTTC
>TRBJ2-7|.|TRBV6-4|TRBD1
CASSVDRGGYEQYF
TGTGCCAGCAGTGTCGACAGGGGGGGCTACGAGCAGTACTTC
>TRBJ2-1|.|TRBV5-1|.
CASSLGTNNEQFF
TGCGCCAGCAGCTTGGGGACAAACAATGAGCAGTTCTTC
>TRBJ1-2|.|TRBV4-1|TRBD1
CASSQGGTGEGYTF
TGCGCCAGCAGCCAAGGGGGGACAGGGGAGGGCTACACCTTC
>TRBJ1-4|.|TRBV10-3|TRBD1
CAISEPPGQNNEKLFF
TGTGCCATCAGTGAGCCTCCGGGACAGAATAATGAAAAACTGTTTTTT
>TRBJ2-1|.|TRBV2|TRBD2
CASQEEGLAGGAYNEQFF
TGTGCCAGCCAAGAAGAGGGACTAGCGGGGGGAGCCTACAATGAGCAGTTCTTC
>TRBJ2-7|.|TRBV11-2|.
CASSLGLTGGIYEQYF
TGTGCCAGCAGCTTAGGTTTGACAGGAGGAATCTACGAGCAGTACTTC
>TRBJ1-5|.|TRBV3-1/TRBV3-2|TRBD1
CASSQTGTGGEPQHF
TGTGCCAGCAGCCAGACCGGGACAGGGGGCGAGCCCCAGCATTTT
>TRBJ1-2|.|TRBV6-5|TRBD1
CASGPQGGNYGYTF
TGTGCCAGCGGCCCGCAGGGGGGAAACTATGGCTACACCTTC
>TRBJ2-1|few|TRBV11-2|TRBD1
CASSSHSGTEYNEQFF
TGTGCCAGCAGCTCACATTCCGGGACAGAATACAATGAGCAGTTCTTC
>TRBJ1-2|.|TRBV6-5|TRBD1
CASSYSTGSSYGYTF
TGTGCCAGCAGCTACTCGACAGGGAGTTCATATGGCTACACCTTC
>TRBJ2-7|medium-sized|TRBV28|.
CASIDSGLSSYEQYF
TGTGCCAGCATCGACTCAGGGCTAAGCTCCTACGAGCAGTACTTC
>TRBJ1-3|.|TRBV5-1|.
CASSLDIAYSGNTIYF
TGCGCCAGCAGCTTGGATATAGCCTACTCTGGAAACACCATATATTTT
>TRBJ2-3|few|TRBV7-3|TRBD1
CASSDRTGGDTQYF
TGTGCCAGCAGCGACCGGACAGGGGGGGATACGCAGTATTTT
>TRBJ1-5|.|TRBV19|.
CASSIVRQLRQPQHF
TGTGCCAGTAGTATAGTAAGGCAGCTCAGGCAGCCCCAGCATTTT
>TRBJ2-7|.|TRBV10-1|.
CASSESSINDEQYF
TGCGCCAGCAGTGAGTCGTCCATAAATGACGAGCAGTACTTC
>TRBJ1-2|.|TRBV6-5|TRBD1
CASKRDREVLYGYTF
TGTGCCAGCAAAAGGGACAGAGAGGTTCTCTATGGCTACACCTTC
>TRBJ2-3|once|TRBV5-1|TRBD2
CASSAGGYTDTQYF
TGCGCCAGCAGCGCGGGGGGGTACACAGATACGCAGTATTTT
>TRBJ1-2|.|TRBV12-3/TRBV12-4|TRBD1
CASRLTGSQDTF
TGTGCCAGCAGATTGACAGGGAGTCAAGACACCTTC
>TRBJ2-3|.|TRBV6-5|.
CASSYGPGESTDTQYF
TGTGCCAGCAGTTACGGTCCCGGGGAAAGCACAGATACGCAGTATTTT
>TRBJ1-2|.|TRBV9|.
CASSPSGSRDIQRGYTF
TGTGCCAGCAGCCCCTCGGGTAGCAGGGACATCCAGAGGGGCTACACCTTC
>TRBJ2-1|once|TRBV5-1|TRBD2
CASSSTGGPNEQFF
TGCGCCAGCAGCTCAACGGGGGGGCCGAATGAGCAGTTCTTC
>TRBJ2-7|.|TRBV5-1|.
CASSPSGFYEQYF
TGCGCCAGCAGCCCTTCGGGCTTCTACGAGCAGTACTTC
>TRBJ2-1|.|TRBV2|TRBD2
CASSPGLGANEQFF
TGTGCCAGCAGTCCGGGACTAGGCGCCAATGAGCAGTTCTTC
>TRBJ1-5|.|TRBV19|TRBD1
CASSRGQARNQPQHF
TGTGCCAGTAGTAGGGGACAGGCCCGCAATCAGCCCCAGCATTTT
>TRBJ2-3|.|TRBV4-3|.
CASSQGNIASTDTQYF
TGCGCCAGCAGCCAAGGGAACATCGCAAGCACAGATACGCAGTATTTT
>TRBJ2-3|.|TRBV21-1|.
CASSTGTSGTTDTQYF
TGTGCCAGCAGTACGGGGACTAGCGGGACCACAGATACGCAGTATTTT